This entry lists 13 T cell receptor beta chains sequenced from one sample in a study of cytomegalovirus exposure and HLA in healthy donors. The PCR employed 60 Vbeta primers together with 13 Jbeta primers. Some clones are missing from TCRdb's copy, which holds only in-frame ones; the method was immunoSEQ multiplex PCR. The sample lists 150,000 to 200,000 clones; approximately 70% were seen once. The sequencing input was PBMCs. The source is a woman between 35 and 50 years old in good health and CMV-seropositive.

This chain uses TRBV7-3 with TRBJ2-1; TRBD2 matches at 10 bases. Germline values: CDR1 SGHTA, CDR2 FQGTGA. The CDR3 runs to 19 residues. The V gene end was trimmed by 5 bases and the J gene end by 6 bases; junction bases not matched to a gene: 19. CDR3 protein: CASSPDSGGAGYTPNEQFF. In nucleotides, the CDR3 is TGTGCCAGCAGCCCGGACAGCGGGGGGGCCGGATACACTCCCAATGAGCAGTTCTTC.

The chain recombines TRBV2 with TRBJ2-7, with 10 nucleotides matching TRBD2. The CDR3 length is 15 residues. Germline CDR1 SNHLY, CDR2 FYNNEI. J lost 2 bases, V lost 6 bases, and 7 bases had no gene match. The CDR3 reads CASSSGLAAAYEQYF. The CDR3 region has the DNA TGTGCCAGCAGCTCCGGACTAGCGGCCGCCTACGAGCAGTACTTC.

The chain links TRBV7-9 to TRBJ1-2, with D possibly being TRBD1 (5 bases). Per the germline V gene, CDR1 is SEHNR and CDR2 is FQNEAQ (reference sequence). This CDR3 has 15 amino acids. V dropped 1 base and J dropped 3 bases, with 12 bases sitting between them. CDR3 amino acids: CASSLGPRVDYGYTF. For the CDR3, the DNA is TGTGCCAGCAGCTTAGGACCCAGGGTGGACTATGGCTACACCTTC.

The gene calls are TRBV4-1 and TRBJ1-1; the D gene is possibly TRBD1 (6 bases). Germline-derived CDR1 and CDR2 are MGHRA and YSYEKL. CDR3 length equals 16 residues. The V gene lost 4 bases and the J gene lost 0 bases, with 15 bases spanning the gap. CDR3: CASSRGGAGMNTEAFF. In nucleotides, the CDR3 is TGCGCCAGCAGCCGAGGGGGGGCAGGGATGAACACTGAAGCTTTCTTT.

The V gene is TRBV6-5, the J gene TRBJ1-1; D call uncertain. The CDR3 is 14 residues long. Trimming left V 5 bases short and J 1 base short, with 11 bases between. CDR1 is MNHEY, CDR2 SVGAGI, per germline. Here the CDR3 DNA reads TGTGCCAGCAGTCGAGACACCTCGAACACTGAAGCTTTCTTT. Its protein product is CASSRDTSNTEAFF.

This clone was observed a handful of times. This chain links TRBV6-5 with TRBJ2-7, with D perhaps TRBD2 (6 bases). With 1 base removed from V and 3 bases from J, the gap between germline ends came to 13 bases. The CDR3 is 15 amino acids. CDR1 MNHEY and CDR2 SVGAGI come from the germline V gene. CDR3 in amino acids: CASSYFVGGRYEQYF. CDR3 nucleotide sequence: TGTGCCAGCAGTTACTTCGTGGGGGGACGCTACGAGCAGTACTTC.

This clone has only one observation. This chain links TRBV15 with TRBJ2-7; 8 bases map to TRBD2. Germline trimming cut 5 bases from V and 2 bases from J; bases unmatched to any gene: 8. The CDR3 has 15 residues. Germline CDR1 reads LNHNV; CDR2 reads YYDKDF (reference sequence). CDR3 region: CATSVQRGLAYEQYF. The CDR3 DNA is TGTGCCACCAGCGTCCAGCGGGGGTTGGCCTACGAGCAGTACTTC.

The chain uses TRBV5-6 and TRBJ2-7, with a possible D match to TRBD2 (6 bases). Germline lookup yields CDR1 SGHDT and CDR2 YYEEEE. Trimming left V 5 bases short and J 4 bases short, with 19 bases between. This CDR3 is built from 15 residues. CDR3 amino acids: CASSLGLFPRYEQYF. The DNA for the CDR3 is TGTGCCAGCAGTCTAGGACTATTCCCCCGTTACGAGCAGTACTTC.

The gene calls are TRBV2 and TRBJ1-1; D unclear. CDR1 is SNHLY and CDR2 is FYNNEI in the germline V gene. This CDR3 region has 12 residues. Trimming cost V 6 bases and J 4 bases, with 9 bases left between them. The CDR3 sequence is CASSKDFTEAFF. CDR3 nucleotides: TGTGCCAGCAGCAAGGACTTCACTGAAGCTTTCTTT.

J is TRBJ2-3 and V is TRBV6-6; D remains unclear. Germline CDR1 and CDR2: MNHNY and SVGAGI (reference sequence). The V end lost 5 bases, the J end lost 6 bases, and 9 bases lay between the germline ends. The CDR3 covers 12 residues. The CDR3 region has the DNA TGTGCCAGCAGTCCCCCCCGGGATACGCAGTATTTT. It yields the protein CASSPPRDTQYF.

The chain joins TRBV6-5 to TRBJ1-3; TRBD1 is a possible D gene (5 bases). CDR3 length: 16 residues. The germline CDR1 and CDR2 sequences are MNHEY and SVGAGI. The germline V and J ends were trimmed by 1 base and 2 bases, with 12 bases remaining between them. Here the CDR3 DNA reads TGTGCCAGCAGTTACTTCGGCGGAGGGGCTGGAAACACCATATATTTT. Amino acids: CASSYFGGGAGNTIYF.

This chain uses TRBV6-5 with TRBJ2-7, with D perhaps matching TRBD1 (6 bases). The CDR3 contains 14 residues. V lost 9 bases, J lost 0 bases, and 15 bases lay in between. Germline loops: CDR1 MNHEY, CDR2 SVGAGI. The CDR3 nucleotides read TGTGCCAGTTCCCCACAGGGTACCTCCTACGAGCAGTACTTC. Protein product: CASSPQGTSYEQYF.

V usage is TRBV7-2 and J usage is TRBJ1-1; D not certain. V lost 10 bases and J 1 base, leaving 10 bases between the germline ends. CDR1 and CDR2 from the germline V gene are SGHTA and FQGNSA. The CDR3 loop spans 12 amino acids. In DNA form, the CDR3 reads TGTGCCATTGCGAAGAAGAACACTGAAGCTTTCTTT. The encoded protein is CAIAKKNTEAFF.